This TCR beta chain was sequenced for a study of shared clonotypes between healthy human individuals. This CDR3 spans 14 amino acids. The germline V and J ends were trimmed by 2 bases and 3 bases, with 8 bases remaining between them. Germline V lookup: CDR1 SGHTA, CDR2 FQGNSA. As to this clone: Other DNA sequences in the same sample also yield this CDR3.

Repertoires were generated with immunoSEQ multiplex PCR, while TCRdb's copy carries only in-frame clones and drops some. The table has approximately 1.4 million clones, 95% to 99% seen once. Sequencing input: naive CD4+ T cells sorted from blood. The subset denotes: CD45RA+ positively selected. The source of this sequence is a man aged 25 to 40 in good health. The V and J genes are TRBV7-2 and TRBJ2-1; D might be TRBD2 (5 bases). The CDR3 nucleotides are TGTGCCAGCAGCTTAAGCGGTAGCTACAATGAGCAGTTCTTC. The encoded protein is CASSLSGSYNEQFF.